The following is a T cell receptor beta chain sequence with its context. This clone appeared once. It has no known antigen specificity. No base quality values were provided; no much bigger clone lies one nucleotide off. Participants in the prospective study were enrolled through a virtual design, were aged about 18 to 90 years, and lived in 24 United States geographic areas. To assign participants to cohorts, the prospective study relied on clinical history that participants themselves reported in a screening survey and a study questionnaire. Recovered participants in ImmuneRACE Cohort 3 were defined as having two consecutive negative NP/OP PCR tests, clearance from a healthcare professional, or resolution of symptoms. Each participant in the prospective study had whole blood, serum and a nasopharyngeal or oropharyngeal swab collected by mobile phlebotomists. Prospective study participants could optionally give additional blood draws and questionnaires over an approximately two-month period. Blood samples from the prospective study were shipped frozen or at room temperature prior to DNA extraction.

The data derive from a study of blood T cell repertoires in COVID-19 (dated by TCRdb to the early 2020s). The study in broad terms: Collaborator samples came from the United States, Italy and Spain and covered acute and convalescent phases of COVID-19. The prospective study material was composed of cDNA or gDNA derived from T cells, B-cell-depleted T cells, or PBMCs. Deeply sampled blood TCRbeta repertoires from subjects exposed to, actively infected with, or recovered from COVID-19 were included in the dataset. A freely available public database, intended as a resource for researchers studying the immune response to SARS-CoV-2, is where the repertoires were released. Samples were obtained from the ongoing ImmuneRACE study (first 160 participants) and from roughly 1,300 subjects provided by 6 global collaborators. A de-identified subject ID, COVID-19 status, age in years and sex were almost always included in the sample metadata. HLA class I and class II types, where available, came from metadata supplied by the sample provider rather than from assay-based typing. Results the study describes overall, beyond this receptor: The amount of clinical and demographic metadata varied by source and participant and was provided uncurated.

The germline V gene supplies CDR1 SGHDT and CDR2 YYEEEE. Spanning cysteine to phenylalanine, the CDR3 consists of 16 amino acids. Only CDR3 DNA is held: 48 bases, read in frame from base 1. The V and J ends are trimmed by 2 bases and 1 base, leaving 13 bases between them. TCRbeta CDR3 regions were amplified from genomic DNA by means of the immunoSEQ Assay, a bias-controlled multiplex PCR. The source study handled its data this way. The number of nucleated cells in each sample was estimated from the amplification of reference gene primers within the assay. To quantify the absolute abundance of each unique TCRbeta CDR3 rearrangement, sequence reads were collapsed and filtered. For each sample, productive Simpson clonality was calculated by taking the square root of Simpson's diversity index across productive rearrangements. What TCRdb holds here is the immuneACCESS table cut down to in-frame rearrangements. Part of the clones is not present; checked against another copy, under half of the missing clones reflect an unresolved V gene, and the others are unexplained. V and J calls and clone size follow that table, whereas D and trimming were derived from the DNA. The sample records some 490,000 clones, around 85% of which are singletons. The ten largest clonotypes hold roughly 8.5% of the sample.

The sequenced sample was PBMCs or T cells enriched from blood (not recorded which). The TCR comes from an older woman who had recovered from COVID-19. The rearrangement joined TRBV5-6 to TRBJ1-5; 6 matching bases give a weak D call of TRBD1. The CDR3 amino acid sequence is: CASSFGGATSNQPQHF. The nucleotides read TGTGCCAGCAGCTTCGGGGGGGCGACCAGCAATCAGCCCCAGCATTTT.